This record covers a single T cell receptor (beta chain). This clone was seen just once. It has no known antigen specificity. Within one base of it there is no much larger clone, and no base qualities were kept. The donors were healthy, HIV-negative adults who had no recently reported acute infections or vaccinations. Every donor was a Caucasian adult living in Nashville, Tennessee, USA. CD4+ T cells were enriched by magnetic negative selection, after which naive cells were positively selected on CD45RA and the negative fraction was taken as the memory subset. Blood was obtained by leukapheresis, after which PBMCs were separated by Ficoll-Histopaque density gradient centrifugation and cryopreserved in liquid nitrogen vapor phase. Analytical flow cytometry was used to check the purity and quantity of every magnetically sorted T cell population. Genomic DNA was isolated from every sorted fraction and measured by UV absorbance on a Nanodrop 2000c.

This sample stems from a study of shared clonotypes between healthy human individuals (dated by TCRdb to 2020 to 2022). General notes on the study: A couple of women and a few men aged 18 to 49 years were included in the cohort. Per donor, leukapheresis produced somewhere between about 0.8 and 9.5 billion PBMCs. Blood TCR repertoires of five healthy adults were deeply sequenced to estimate repertoire size and the extent of clonotype sharing between individuals. To increase sequencing depth and limit assay-specific biases, different laboratories used diverse techniques to prepare libraries and sequence TCR repertoires. For each donor, CD4 naive and CD4 memory were each run on three plates, CD8 naive on two plates, and CD8 memory on one plate.

From its cysteine to its phenylalanine, the CDR3 spans 16 amino acids. Only the CDR3 region is kept as DNA, spanning 48 bases read in frame from base 1. V is reduced by 1 base and J by 5 bases, leaving a spacing of 17 bases between them. The germline V gene specifies MDHEN as CDR1 and SYDVKM as CDR2. General findings and caveats noted by the study authors: About 5% of naive CD4, around 3.5% of naive CD8, approximately 2% of memory CD4, and 0.35% to 0.5% of memory CD8 clonotypes were shared across several donors. Larger estimated clonotype richness was generally found for naive subsets than for memory subsets. Compared with non-shared clonotypes, clonotypes shared by all four sorted-subset donors had higher generation probabilities. Rarefaction of sorted-subset datasets indicated incomplete sequencing despite the large sequencing depth. Pairwise subsampling led to the expectation that sequencing depth would affect the degree of clonotype sharing among donors. Because the study included only a small number of donors, the genetic and exposure-history diversity represented was limited. Only blood was sampled, and tissue TCR repertoires likely differ from those in blood.

TCR CDR3 regions were amplified from genomic DNA by multiplex PCR using the deep immunoSEQ assay. Extracted genomic DNA from each cell subset was distributed evenly across all wells of several immunoSEQ 96-well plates, and each plate was treated as a replicate. Each replicate PCR for sorted subsets received approximately 220 ng genomic DNA, equal to about 30,000 T cell genomes. Purified libraries were measured with a Qubit 3.0 fluorometer, size-checked on a Bioanalyzer 2100, and measured again with the KAPA Library Quantification kit. Each immunoSEQ 96-well plate was sequenced on its own single-read 150-cycle Illumina NextSeq 550 flow cell. The authors' analysis ran thus. Because the immunoSEQ output held only junctional sequences and lacked quality scores, the filtering could not match the filtering applied to full-length reads. Sequences were annotated with PyIR, a Python wrapper for IgBLAST v1.9, using IMGT germline references to assign V/J genes and CDR3. Reads with weak V/J assignments (E-value above 1e-6), missing CDR3, stop codons, out-of-frame junctions, or ambiguous translated residues were removed. V3J clonotypes were defined as sequences sharing the same inferred V gene, J gene, and CDR3 amino acid sequence. Percentage overlap between repertoires was calculated by dividing the number of shared unique clonotypes by the size of the smaller repertoire. Richness of each repertoire was evaluated using RTK rarefaction, the Chao1 estimator, and Recon v2.1 estimates of unobserved clonotypes. Generation probabilities were computed with OLGA for all TCRbeta clonotypes obtained by the gDNA method from four donors. Drawn from immuneACCESS, this table holds only the in-frame rearrangements with V and J called that TCRdb kept. Clones are partly lost; checked studies trace under half to an unresolved V gene and leave the rest unexplained. V, J and clone size reflect that table, while D and trimming were determined from the DNA. This sample has some 1,600,000 clones in its table, and around 98% of those were observed once. About 0.42% of the sample comes from the top ten.

This receptor was obtained from a man aged 30-40 years in good health. This chain joins TRBV28 to TRBJ2-5; the D gene is perhaps TRBD1, on 5 matching bases. What was sequenced was naive CD4+ T cells sorted from blood. Sample cell subset or site, as interpreted from the label and publication: CD45RA+ positively selected. At the DNA level, the sequence is TGTGCCAGCAGTTTATCGCAGGGTGGGGCTGCTGAGACCCAGTACTTC. This is translated as CASSLSQGGAAETQYF.